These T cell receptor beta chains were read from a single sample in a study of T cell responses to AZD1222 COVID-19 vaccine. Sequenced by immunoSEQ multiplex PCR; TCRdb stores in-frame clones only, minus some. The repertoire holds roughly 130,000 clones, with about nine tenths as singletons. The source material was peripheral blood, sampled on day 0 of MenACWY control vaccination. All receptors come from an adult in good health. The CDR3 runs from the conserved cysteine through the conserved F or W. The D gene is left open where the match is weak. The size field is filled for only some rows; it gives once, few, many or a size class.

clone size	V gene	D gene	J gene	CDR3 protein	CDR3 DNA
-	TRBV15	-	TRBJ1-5	CATTPRGRGGNQPQHF	TGTGCCACCACCCCTCGTGGTAGAGGAGGTAATCAGCCCCAGCATTTT
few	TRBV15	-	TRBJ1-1	CATSRDFGAEAFF	TGTGCCACCAGCAGAGATTTTGGGGCTGAAGCTTTCTTT
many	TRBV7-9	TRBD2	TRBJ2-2	CASSPGLAGVAGELFF	TGTGCCAGCAGCCCGGGACTAGCGGGAGTGGCCGGGGAGCTGTTTTTT
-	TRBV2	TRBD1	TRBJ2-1	CASSEFGQGSNEQFF	TGTGCCAGCAGTGAATTCGGACAGGGGTCTAATGAGCAGTTCTTC
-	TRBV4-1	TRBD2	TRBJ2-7	CASSQDLAGAGEQYF	TGCGCCAGCAGCCAAGATCTGGCGGGAGCGGGCGAGCAGTACTTC
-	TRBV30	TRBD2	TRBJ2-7	CAWSVRGGVTYEQYF	TGTGCCTGGAGTGTACGGGGGGGAGTCACCTACGAGCAGTACTTC
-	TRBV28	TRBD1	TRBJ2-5	CASRRDRHFLETQYF	TGTGCCAGCAGAAGGGACAGACACTTCCTTGAGACCCAGTACTTC
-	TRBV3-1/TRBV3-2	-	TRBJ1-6	CASSETGYNSPLHF	TGTGCCAGCAGCGAAACAGGTTATAATTCACCCCTCCACTTT
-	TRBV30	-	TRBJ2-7	CAGLGHSYEQYF	TGTGCCGGTTTGGGGCACTCCTACGAGCAGTACTTC
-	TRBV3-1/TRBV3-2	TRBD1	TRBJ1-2	CASSQDPGGRLLGYTF	TGTGCCAGCAGCCAAGATCCAGGGGGGCGTTTACTTGGCTACACCTTC
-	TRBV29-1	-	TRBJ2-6	CSAFDIKQGPPGAGANVLTF	TGCAGCGCTTTCGACATCAAACAGGGCCCCCCAGGAGCTGGGGCCAACGTCCTGACTTTC
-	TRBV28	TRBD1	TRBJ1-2	CASSKTRGRGQIYGYTF	TGTGCCAGCAGTAAAACCCGCGGCAGGGGGCAAATTTATGGCTACACCTTC
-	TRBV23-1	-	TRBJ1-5	CASSLTQGPLCNQPQHF	TGCGCCAGCAGTCTAACCCAGGGGCCTCTGTGCAATCAGCCCCAGCATTTT
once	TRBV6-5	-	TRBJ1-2	CASSLDGRGGYTF	TGTGCCAGCAGCCTGGATGGGCGGGGTGGCTACACCTTC
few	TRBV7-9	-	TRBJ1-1	CASSPNHGRAIEAFF	TGTGCCAGCAGCCCCAATCACGGGAGGGCTATTGAAGCTTTCTTT
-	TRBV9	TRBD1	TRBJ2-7	CASSSRQGASEQYF	TGTGCCAGCAGCTCGAGACAGGGTGCGTCCGAGCAGTACTTC
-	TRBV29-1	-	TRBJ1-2	CSVEGRVYGYTF	TGCAGCGTTGAGGGCAGGGTCTATGGCTACACCTTC